These 21 T cell receptor beta chains originate from one sample sequenced in a study of blood T cell repertoires in COVID-19. Method: immunoSEQ multiplex PCR; TCRdb's copy keeps in-frame clones and lacks some. This table has around 240,000 clones, around 85% appearing once. Sequencing input: PBMCs or T cells enriched from blood (not recorded which). Source of these receptors: a woman in her forties or fifties who had recovered from COVID-19.

In this sample, this clone turned up a few times. The chain carries TRBV7-9 and TRBJ1-2, with D possibly being TRBD1 (5 bases). Trimming stripped 5 bases from V and 3 bases from J, with 16 bases between. Germline-derived CDR1 and CDR2 are SEHNR and FQNEAQ (reference sequence). This CDR3 spans 15 amino acids. The chain's CDR3 is CASSPLWGFDYGYTF. CDR3 sequence (DNA): TGTGCCAGCAGCCCCTTGTGGGGCTTTGACTATGGCTACACCTTC. Full variable domain (outside the CDR3, taken from reference TRBV7-9 and TRBJ1-2): DTGVSQNPRHKITKRGQNVTFRCDPISEHNRLYWYRQTLGQGPEFLTYFQNEAQLEKSRLLSDRFSAERPKGSFSTLEIQRTEQGDSAMYLCASSPLWGFDYGYTFGSGTRLTVV.

This clone is a singleton in its sample. CDR3 sequence reads: CASRDRNTDTQYF. For the CDR3, the DNA is TGTGCCAGCAGGGACAGGAACACAGATACGCAGTATTTT. The V gene is TRBV2, the J gene TRBJ2-3; TRBD1 agrees at 7 bases. This CDR3 is 13 amino acids long. V shed 6 bases, J shed 2 bases, and the junction held 2 bases outside the gene matches. Germline V gives CDR1 SNHLY, CDR2 FYNNEI.

The CDR3: CASSRGVPYEQFF. CDR3 bases: TGTGCCAGCTCTCGGGGGGTCCCTTATGAGCAGTTCTTC. The chain links TRBV27 to TRBJ2-1; 7 bases map to TRBD2. V lost 8 bases and J lost 8; bases outside the gene matches: 9. The CDR3 length is 13 residues. From germline, CDR1 is MNHEY and CDR2 SMNVEV (reference sequence).

V usage is TRBV9 and J usage is TRBJ2-5; 7 bases map to TRBD1. J lost 5 bases, V lost 3 bases, and 10 bases had no gene match. This CDR3 region has 15 residues. The germline gives CDR1 SGDLS, CDR2 YYNGEE. The chain's CDR3 is CASSDARGLQETQYF. The CDR3 nucleotides read TGTGCCAGCAGCGATGCTAGGGGGCTCCAGGAGACCCAGTACTTC.

This sequence joins TRBV14 and TRBJ1-6, with 11 bases that match TRBD1. Per the germline V gene, CDR1 is SGHDN and CDR2 is FVKESK. The CDR3 runs to 14 residues. V lost 4 bases and J lost 14; bases outside the gene matches: 7. The CDR3 nucleotides are TGTGCCAGCAGCCCGGACAGGGGGCTAGGGGCCCTCCACTTT. It translates to CASSPDRGLGALHF.

This rearrangement joins TRBV7-2 to TRBJ1-1; possible D gene TRBD1, 6 bases. V was shortened by 2 bases and J by 5 bases, with 15 bases between the two germline ends. There are 15 residues in the CDR3. From germline, CDR1 is SGHTA and CDR2 FQGNSA. This chain's CDR3 is CASSLRWGLGTEAFF. The CDR3 DNA reads as TGTGCCAGCAGCTTAAGGTGGGGGCTTGGTACTGAAGCTTTCTTT.

The chain recombines TRBV28 with TRBJ2-7, with 7 bases lining up with TRBD1. The CDR3 extends over 13 amino acids. V shed 10 bases and J 8 bases; nucleotides not matched to a gene: 14. Germline V gene sequence: CDR1 MDHEN, CDR2 SYDVKM. DNA for the CDR3: TGTGCCACCCAAATAACAGGGGAAATCAAGCAGTACTTC. Encoded protein: CATQITGEIKQYF.

The J gene is TRBJ1-3, the V gene TRBV28, with 7 bases lining up with TRBD1. Per the germline V gene, CDR1 is MDHEN and CDR2 is SYDVKM. The CDR3 is 16 amino acids. Trimming removed 5 bases from V and 0 bases from J; junction bases left unmatched: 7. This CDR3 is CASSLWTGTSGNTIYF. The CDR3, as DNA: TGTGCCAGCAGTCTTTGGACAGGTACCTCTGGAAACACCATATATTTT. The complete variable domain, with remaining parts taken from reference TRBV28 and TRBJ1-3, reads DVKVTQSSRYLVKRTGEKVFLECVQDMDHENMFWYRQDPGLGLRLIYFSYDVKMKEKGDIPEGYSVSREKKERFSLILESASTNQTSMYLCASSLWTGTSGNTIYFGEGSWLTVV.

CDR3 DNA: TGTGCCAGCAGCCAAGAATTGACAGCACCCCTCCACTTT. Its protein product is CASSQELTAPLHF. The rearrangement uses TRBV3-1 (or the pseudogene TRBV3-2) and TRBJ1-6; D might be TRBD1 (5 bases). Germline-derived CDR1 and CDR2 are LGHDT and YNNKEL (reference sequence). The CDR3 runs to 13 residues. V lost 0 bases and J 11 bases, leaving 8 bases between the germline ends.

The V and J genes are TRBV5-1 and TRBJ2-3, with TRBD2 identical over 15 bases. CDR1 is SGHRS and CDR2 is YFSETQ in the germline V gene. The CDR3 covers 17 residues. V dropped 4 bases and J dropped 5; count of bases not matched to a gene: 8. The CDR3 is CASSPTRGLAGGDTQYF. DNA for the CDR3: TGCGCCAGCAGCCCCACCCGGGGACTAGCGGGAGGAGATACGCAGTATTTT.

This chain joins TRBV27 and TRBJ2-7; a possible D gene is TRBD1 (6 bases). Trimming left V 8 bases short and J 5 bases short, with 16 bases between. The CDR3 totals 13 residues. Germline V gene data show CDR1 as MNHEY and CDR2 as SMNVEV (reference sequence). The CDR3 here is CASGPRGIHEQYF. CDR3 DNA: TGTGCCAGCGGCCCAAGGGGGATCCACGAGCAGTACTTC.

V and J are TRBV28 and TRBJ2-1, with 16 bases fitting TRBD2. V trimming: 4 bases; J trimming: 3 bases; junction bases outside the gene matches: 9. The CDR3 contains 19 residues. Per the germline V gene, CDR1 is MDHEN and CDR2 is SYDVKM. The chain's CDR3 is CASSSPGTSGGGNYNEQFF. The CDR3 DNA reads as TGTGCCAGCAGTTCTCCCGGGACTAGCGGGGGGGGGAACTACAATGAGCAGTTCTTC.

The V gene is TRBV28, the J gene TRBJ1-1; the match to TRBD1 covers 9 bases. The junction had 12 bases not matched to a gene; V was cut back by 3 bases and J by 1 base. This CDR3 region has 18 residues. CDR1 MDHEN and CDR2 SYDVKM come from the germline V gene. The CDR3 bases are TGTGCCAGCAGTTTGGCTACGGACCAGACAGGGGGGAACACTGAAGCTTTCTTT. Residues: CASSLATDQTGGNTEAFF.

On this clone: Germline is not matched at one junction end, which may reflect a read error. This chain joins TRBV27 and TRBJ1-3; D might be TRBD1 (5 bases). Germline-derived CDR1 and CDR2 are MNHEY and SMNVEV (reference sequence). This CDR3 has 11 amino acids. CDR3 coding DNA: TGTGCCAGCAGTCAGGGAACCACCATATATTTT. Protein product: CASSQGTTIYF.

The rearrangement links TRBV5-1 to TRBJ2-7; TRBD1 matches at 8 bases. This CDR3 is built from 14 residues. CDR1 and CDR2 from the germline V gene are SGHRS and YFSETQ. After removal of 0 bases from V and 5 bases from J, the junction contained 4 bases not matched to a gene. CDR3: CASSLGTGGNEQYF. Written as DNA, the CDR3 is TGCGCCAGCAGCTTGGGAACAGGGGGAAACGAGCAGTACTTC.

The chain carries TRBV9 and TRBJ1-3; 7 bases agree with TRBD1. Germline V lookup: CDR1 SGDLS, CDR2 YYNGEE. V lost 0 bases and J lost 4; bases outside the gene matches: 13. CDR3 size: 18 residues. CDR3 residues: CASSVATGLTLSGNTIYF. The DNA for the CDR3 is TGTGCCAGCAGCGTAGCGACAGGGCTCACCCTTTCGGGAAACACCATATATTTT.

The chain couples TRBV19 to TRBJ2-7; TRBD2 agrees at 9 bases. CDR3 length equals 16 residues. J was trimmed by 5 bases and V by 3 bases; bases with no gene match: 11. Germline V gene data show CDR1 as LNHDA and CDR2 as SQIVND (reference sequence). The CDR3 region has the DNA TGTGCCAGTAGTATCGTTGGACTAGCGCGACGGAACGAGCAGTACTTC. This encodes CASSIVGLARRNEQYF.

The chain employs TRBV5-4 and TRBJ2-1; 10 nucleotides agree with TRBD2. J was trimmed by 9 bases and V by 4 bases; bases with no gene match: 7. Per the germline V gene, CDR1 is SGHNT and CDR2 is YYREEE (reference sequence). The CDR3 is 14 residues long. The CDR3 sequence is CASSKREGLGEQFF. The CDR3 DNA is TGTGCCAGCAGCAAGCGGGAGGGCCTCGGTGAGCAGTTCTTC. The whole variable domain, remainder taken from reference TRBV5-4 and TRBJ2-1, is ETGVTQSPTHLIKTRGQQVTLRCSSQSGHNTVSWYQQALGQGPQFIFQYYREEENGRGNFPPRFSGLQFPNYSSELNVNALELDDSALYLCASSKREGLGEQFFGPGTRLTVL.

V is TRBV9 and J is TRBJ1-1; the match to TRBD1 covers 8 bases. Germline CDR1 is SGDLS and CDR2 is YYNGEE. This CDR3 has 15 residues. Trimming took 2 bases from V and 6 from J; bases not matched to a gene: 9. CDR3 region: CASSVRTGMGAEAFF. CDR3 in DNA: TGTGCCAGCAGCGTCAGGACAGGGATGGGCGCTGAAGCTTTCTTT.

The rearrangement joins TRBV2 to TRBJ1-5; 7 nucleotides align to TRBD1. Per the germline V gene, CDR1 is SNHLY and CDR2 is FYNNEI. The CDR3 length is 16 residues. Losses at the gene ends were 7 bases for V and 5 bases for J; bases not matched to a gene: 14. The CDR3 sequence is CASNTYGTGADQPQHF. The CDR3 DNA follows: TGTGCCAGCAACACCTATGGAACAGGGGCGGATCAGCCCCAGCATTTT.

This chain joins TRBV4-1 and TRBJ1-1, with 8 bases fitting TRBD1. V lost 0 bases, J lost 1 base, and 1 base stayed unmatched. There are 15 residues in the CDR3. Germline CDR1 MGHRA, CDR2 YSYEKL. CDR3 in DNA: TGCGCCAGCAGCCAAGATGGACAGGGGAACACTGAAGCTTTCTTT. Amino acid sequence: CASSQDGQGNTEAFF.